The clone carrying this TCR beta chain was seen repeatedly, ten times or more. Its specificity is unknown. MiXCR was run by TCRdb on the 5' RACE reads, yielding one entry per CDR3 protein. The data show 500,000 to 650,000 distinct CDR3 sequences, around a sixth seen once. The data were taken from a study of T cells after yellow fever vaccination. Broader study findings: Contamination of FACS-sorted repertoires by abundant clonotypes from the bulk population could occur. A limited proportion of clonotypes was detected within both the CD4 and CD8 compartments.

This TCR derives from a man between 18 and 29 years old who received the YFV17D yellow fever vaccine. Sequencing used PBMCs, obtained roughly 5 days after the first yellow fever vaccination.

The CDR3 here is CASSPRQYYGYTF. CDR3 in DNA: TGTGCCAGTAGTCCCAGACAGTACTATGGCTACACCTTC. This chain uses TRBV19 with TRBJ1-2; the D gene is possibly TRBD1 (5 bases). Looked up from germline, CDR1 is LNHDA and CDR2 is SQIVND (reference sequence). With 5 bases removed from V and 3 bases from J, the gap between germline ends came to 10 bases. The CDR3 spans 13 residues.